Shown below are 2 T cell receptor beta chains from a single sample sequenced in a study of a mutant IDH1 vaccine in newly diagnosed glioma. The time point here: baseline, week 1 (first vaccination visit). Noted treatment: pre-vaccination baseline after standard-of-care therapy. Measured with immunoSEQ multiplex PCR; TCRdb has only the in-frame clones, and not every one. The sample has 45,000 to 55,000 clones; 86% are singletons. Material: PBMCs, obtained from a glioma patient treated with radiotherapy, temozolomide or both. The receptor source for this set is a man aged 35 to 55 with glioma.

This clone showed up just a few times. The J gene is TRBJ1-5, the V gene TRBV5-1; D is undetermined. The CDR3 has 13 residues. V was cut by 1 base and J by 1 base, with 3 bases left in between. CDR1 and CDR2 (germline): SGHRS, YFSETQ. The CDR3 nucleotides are TGCGCCAGCAGCTTGTGGAGCAATCAGCCCCAGCATTTT. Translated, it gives CASSLWSNQPQHF.

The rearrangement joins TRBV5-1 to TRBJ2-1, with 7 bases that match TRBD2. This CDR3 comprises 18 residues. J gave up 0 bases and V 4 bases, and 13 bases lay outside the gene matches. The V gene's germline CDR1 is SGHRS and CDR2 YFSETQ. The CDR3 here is CASSPGASGTSSYNEQFF. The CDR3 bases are TGCGCCAGCAGCCCCGGGGCTAGCGGAACCTCCTCCTACAATGAGCAGTTCTTC.